The 25 T cell receptor beta chains reported below all come from one sample, sequenced in a study of blood T cell repertoires in COVID-19. The data were produced by immunoSEQ multiplex PCR, yet TCRdb's version contains in-frame clones alone and is incomplete. The sample shows about 200,000 clones, 85% of them seen only once. Sequencing was performed on peripheral blood. These TCRs come from a man between 60 and 75 years old with COVID-19, enrolled during active disease.

The chain is built from TRBV30 and TRBJ1-2, with D possibly being TRBD1 (5 bases). This CDR3 is built from 13 residues. CDR1 and CDR2 from the germline V gene are GTSNPN and SVGIG (reference sequence). The V end was cut by 0 bases, the J end by 8 bases, with 13 bases between. The CDR3 DNA follows: TGTGCCTGGAGTGTCGGGCAGGGCCGGGGCTACACCTTC. It codes for CAWSVGQGRGYTF.

The CDR3 loop reads CASSSSPPGQGTQYF. DNA for the CDR3: TGTGCCAGCAGCTCCTCACCTCCGGGACAGGGGACCCAGTACTTC. V usage is TRBV7-9 and J usage is TRBJ2-5; TRBD1 agrees at 9 bases. The CDR3 length is 15 residues. J lost 7 bases, V lost 4 bases, and 10 bases had no gene match. Germline V gives CDR1 SEHNR, CDR2 FQNEAQ (reference sequence).

This CDR3 is CASSSWTDGKYEQYF. CDR3 DNA: TGTGCCAGCAGTTCGTGGACCGACGGGAAGTACGAGCAGTACTTC. V is TRBV6-5 and J is TRBJ2-7; perhaps TRBD2 as D (5 bases). Germline V gene lookup returns CDR1 MNHEY and CDR2 SVGAGI. V was cut by 4 bases and J by 4 bases, with 17 bases left in between. The CDR3 is 15 residues long.

This clone was detected once. DNA of the CDR3: TGTGCCAGCAGCTTAGCTAATCGACTCGAGCAGTACTTC. It codes for CASSLANRLEQYF. The chain employs TRBV7-2 and TRBJ2-7; D call uncertain. V lost 0 bases and J 6 bases, leaving 9 bases between the germline ends. The CDR3 is made up of 13 amino acids. Germline V gives CDR1 SGHTA, CDR2 FQGNSA.

Remarks on this clone: Other DNA sequences within the sample encode an identical CDR3. This rearrangement joins TRBV5-1 to TRBJ1-6; 11 nucleotides line up with TRBD1. The V segment lost 4 bases and the J segment 9 bases; nucleotides outside the gene matches: 3. This CDR3 has 14 residues. The germline V gene has CDR1 SGHRS and CDR2 YFSETQ. This chain's CDR3 is CASSPGQGGSPLHF. For the CDR3, the DNA is TGCGCCAGCAGCCCGGGACAGGGGGGTTCACCCCTCCACTTT.

V usage is TRBV4-3 and J usage is TRBJ1-4; no definite D call. The CDR3 runs to 15 residues. Trimming left V 0 bases short and J 4 bases short, with 9 bases between. The germline gives CDR1 LGHNA, CDR2 YSLEER. CDR3 sequence (DNA): TGCGCCAGCAGCCAAGATAGCGGGGATAATGAAAAACTGTTTTTT. It codes for CASSQDSGDNEKLFF.

The chain uses TRBV7-8 and TRBJ2-7; D is perhaps TRBD2 (6 bases). The CDR3 extends over 15 amino acids. CDR1 and CDR2 (germline): SGHVS, FQNEAQ. V dropped 2 bases and J dropped 4 bases, with 15 bases sitting between them. The CDR3 spells CASSLSPGLQYEQYF. The CDR3 region has the DNA TGTGCCAGCAGCTTAAGCCCGGGACTTCAATACGAGCAGTACTTC.

This chain connects TRBV6-5 to TRBJ1-5, with 8 bases that match TRBD1. The V gene end was trimmed by 2 bases and the J gene end by 4 bases; junction bases not matched to a gene: 1. CDR1 is MNHEY, CDR2 SVGAGI, per germline. This CDR3 is built from 14 residues. The CDR3 here is CASSYDRGNQPQHF. The CDR3 DNA follows: TGTGCCAGCAGTTACGACAGGGGAAATCAGCCCCAGCATTTT.

This clone was seen a single time. The rearrangement links TRBV29-1 to TRBJ1-1; the D gene is possibly TRBD1 (5 bases). V was cut by 6 bases and J by 4 bases, with 18 bases left in between. This CDR3 contains 14 residues. From germline, CDR1 is SQVTM and CDR2 ANQGSEA. CDR3 DNA: TGCAGCGTAACAAGACGGCTTGGGGCCACTGAAGCTTTCTTT. As protein: CSVTRRLGATEAFF.

This clone was seen once. The chain is built from TRBV12-3 or TRBV12-4 and TRBJ1-2; weak D call: TRBD1 (5 bases). Between the trimmed V and J ends, which lost 3 bases and 3 bases, there was a span of 8 bases. The length of the CDR3 is 13 residues. The chain's CDR3 is CASSFGAYYGYTF. The CDR3 DNA is TGTGCCAGCAGTTTTGGGGCCTACTATGGCTACACCTTC.

Only one count was recorded for this clone. This chain uses TRBV10-2 with TRBJ1-4, with D possibly TRBD1 on 6 matching bases. Germline V lookup: CDR1 WSHSY, CDR2 SAAADI. The CDR3 length is 15 residues. V lost 3 bases to trimming and J lost 3 bases, with 11 bases between them. Written as DNA, the CDR3 is TGCGCCAGCAGTGAAATCGGGACACCTAATGAAAAACTGTTTTTT. Translated, it gives CASSEIGTPNEKLFF.

This rearrangement joins TRBV5-1 to TRBJ2-3; D is unclear. This CDR3 has 14 amino acids. Deletions cut 1 base from V and 5 bases from J, with 11 bases between. Germline V gene sequence: CDR1 SGHRS, CDR2 YFSETQ. For the CDR3, the DNA is TGCGCCAGCAGCTTGCGGCAGCGAGGAGATACGCAGTATTTT. Its protein is CASSLRQRGDTQYF.

V is TRBV12-3 or TRBV12-4 and J is TRBJ2-1; D not resolved. This CDR3 comprises 12 residues. Trimming took off 2 bases at V and 6 bases at J, with 5 bases between the two ends. Written as DNA, the CDR3 is TGTGCCAGCAGTTTAAGGAGCAATGAGCAGTTCTTC. Protein sequence: CASSLRSNEQFF.

The chain links TRBV9 to TRBJ1-4; maybe TRBD1 (5 bases). V dropped 0 bases and J dropped 3 bases, with 9 bases sitting between them. This CDR3 contains 15 residues. The germline gives CDR1 SGDLS, CDR2 YYNGEE. CDR3 sequence (DNA): TGTGCCAGCAGCGTAGGAAGCAGGGCTAATGAAAAACTGTTTTTT. It specifies CASSVGSRANEKLFF.

The chain combines TRBV30 with TRBJ1-2; D uncertain. The CDR3 is made up of 13 amino acids. V was shortened by 0 bases and J by 1 base, with 6 bases between the two germline ends. Germline CDR1 GTSNPN, CDR2 SVGIG (reference sequence). The CDR3 region is CAWSVAVNYGYTF. In nucleotides, the CDR3 is TGTGCCTGGAGTGTAGCTGTTAACTATGGCTACACCTTC.

This chain uses TRBV29-1 with TRBJ1-2, with 9 bases matching TRBD1. V dropped 1 base and J dropped 8; count of bases not matched to a gene: 8. This CDR3 region has 14 residues. The germline CDR1 and CDR2 sequences are SQVTM and ANQGSEA. The DNA for the CDR3 is TGCAGCGTTGAAGGACAGGGGGTTCTGATGGGCTACACCTTC. It specifies CSVEGQGVLMGYTF.

V is TRBV6-1 and J is TRBJ2-7, with 8 bases that match TRBD2. V was clipped by 3 bases and J by 7 bases; unmatched bases: 14. Germline V CDR1 and CDR2: MNHNS, SASEGT. The CDR3 has 16 amino acids. In nucleotides, the CDR3 is TGTGCCAGCAGTGACCTGGTGGTTAGCGGGAAAGGAGAGCAGTACTTC. Residues: CASSDLVVSGKGEQYF.

The chain's CDR3 is CASSQTGGAFF. CDR3 in DNA: TGTGCCAGCAGCCAGACAGGGGGAGCTTTCTTT. This chain links TRBV2 with TRBJ1-1; 9 positions match TRBD1. Trimming took 6 bases from V and 10 from J; bases not matched to a gene: 3. Germline V gene sequence: CDR1 SNHLY, CDR2 FYNNEI. This CDR3 has 11 residues.

The chain couples TRBV7-6 to TRBJ1-5; TRBD1 agrees at 7 bases. V trimming: 4 bases; J trimming: 7 bases; junction bases outside the gene matches: 10. The CDR3 has 15 amino acids. Germline V gene data show CDR1 as SGHVS and CDR2 as FNYEAQ. CDR3 in DNA: TGTGCCAGCAGCTCCCTTACAGGGGTCGAACAGCCCCAGCATTTT. This gives the protein CASSSLTGVEQPQHF.

The CDR3 reads CASSLDALARNTEAFF. CDR3 nucleotides: TGTGCCAGCAGCTTAGATGCCTTGGCCAGGAACACTGAAGCTTTCTTT. V is TRBV7-8 and J is TRBJ1-1; the D is unclear. CDR1 is SGHVS, CDR2 FQNEAQ, per germline. The V end was cut by 1 base, the J end by 1 base, with 13 bases between. This CDR3 contains 16 residues.

V and J are TRBV19 and TRBJ1-1, with a tentative D call TRBD1 (5 bases). The V and J ends lost 8 bases and 4 bases respectively, with 17 bases between them. Germline V gene sequence: CDR1 LNHDA, CDR2 SQIVND (reference sequence). This CDR3 is 14 amino acids long. This CDR3 is CASGAAGVSTEAFF. Written as DNA, the CDR3 is TGTGCCAGTGGGGCAGCGGGGGTGAGCACTGAAGCTTTCTTT.

This clone was counted at least ten times. This same CDR3 is encoded by further DNA sequences in the sample. The chain is built from TRBV5-4 and TRBJ2-2, with 7 bases matching TRBD1. V was clipped by 3 bases and J by 4 bases; unmatched bases: 3. Germline lookup yields CDR1 SGHNT and CDR2 YYREEE (reference sequence). The CDR3 sequence is 14 residues long. CDR3 nucleotide sequence: TGTGCCAGCAGCTGGGCAGGGGGCACCGGGGAGCTGTTTTTT. The encoded protein is CASSWAGGTGELFF.

The chain recombines TRBV6-1 with TRBJ1-4; possible D gene TRBD1, 6 bases. The CDR3 runs to 15 residues. V was trimmed by 2 bases and J by 5 bases, leaving 12 bases between them. Germline CDR1 MNHNS, CDR2 SASEGT. In nucleotides, the CDR3 is TGTGCCAGCAGTGAAACAGGACAGCGAAATGAAAAACTGTTTTTT. Translation gives CASSETGQRNEKLFF.

CDR3 nucleotide sequence: TGTGCCAGCAGTTACACCGGGGTAAGGAACAATGAGCAGTTCTTC. It yields the protein CASSYTGVRNNEQFF. V gene TRBV6-5 combines with J gene TRBJ2-1; the D gene is possibly TRBD2 (5 bases). The CDR3 length is 15 residues. The germline V gene has CDR1 MNHEY and CDR2 SVGAGI. V lost 2 bases and J lost 5, with 13 bases in between.

The chain employs TRBV18 and TRBJ1-4, with 9 bases matching TRBD1. The length of the CDR3 is 14 residues. V lost 5 bases to trimming and J lost 6 bases; unmatched junction nucleotides: 4. From germline, CDR1 is KGHSH and CDR2 LQKENI. CDR3 residues: CASSAGTGYEKLFF. Written as DNA, the CDR3 is TGTGCCAGCTCAGCCGGGACAGGGTATGAAAAACTGTTTTTT.